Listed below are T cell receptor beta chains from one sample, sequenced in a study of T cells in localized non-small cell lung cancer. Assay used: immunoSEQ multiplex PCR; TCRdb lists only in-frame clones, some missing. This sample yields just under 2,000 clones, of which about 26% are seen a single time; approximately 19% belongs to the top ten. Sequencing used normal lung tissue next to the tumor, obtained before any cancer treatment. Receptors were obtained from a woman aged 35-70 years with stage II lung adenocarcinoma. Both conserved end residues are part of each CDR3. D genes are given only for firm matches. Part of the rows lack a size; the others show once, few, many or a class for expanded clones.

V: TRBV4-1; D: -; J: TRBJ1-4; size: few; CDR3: CASSQGWEKLFF; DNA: TGCGCCAGCAGCCAGGGGTGGGAAAAACTGTTTTTT
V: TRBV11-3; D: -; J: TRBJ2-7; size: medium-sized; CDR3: CASSPYYSKHYEQYF; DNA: TGTGCCAGCAGCCCCTACTATAGTAAGCACTACGAGCAGTACTTC
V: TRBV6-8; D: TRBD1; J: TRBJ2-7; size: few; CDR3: CASSRGPDRATYEQYF; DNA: TGTGCCAGCAGTCGCGGCCCCGACAGGGCTACCTACGAGCAGTACTTC
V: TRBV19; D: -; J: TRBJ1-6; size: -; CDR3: CASSPALTGSSSPLHF; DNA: TGTGCCAGTAGTCCGGCTCTGACAGGCTCCTCCTCACCCCTCCACTTT
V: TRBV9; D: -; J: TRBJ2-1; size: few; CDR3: CASKEGTGANEQFF; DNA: TGTGCCAGCAAGGAGGGGACGGGGGCCAATGAGCAGTTCTTC
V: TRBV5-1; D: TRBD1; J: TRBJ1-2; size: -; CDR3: CASSLAPPGQGGGYTF; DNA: TGCGCCAGCAGCTTGGCCCCCCCCGGACAGGGAGGGGGCTACACCTTC
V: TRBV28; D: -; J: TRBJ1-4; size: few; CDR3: CASSLGWPSNEKLFF; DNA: TGTGCCAGCAGTTTAGGTTGGCCCAGTAATGAAAAACTGTTTTTT
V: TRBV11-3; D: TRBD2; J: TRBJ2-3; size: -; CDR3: CASSANSGGSTDTQYF; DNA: TGTGCCAGCAGCGCAAATAGCGGGGGGAGCACAGATACGCAGTATTTT
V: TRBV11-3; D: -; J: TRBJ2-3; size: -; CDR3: CASSFGGRTDTQYF; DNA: TGTGCCAGCAGTTTTGGGGGGCGGACAGATACGCAGTATTTT
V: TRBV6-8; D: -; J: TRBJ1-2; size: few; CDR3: CASSYSITGSSWANYGYTF; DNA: TGTGCCAGCAGTTACTCGATAACGGGATCCAGTTGGGCTAACTATGGCTACACCTTC
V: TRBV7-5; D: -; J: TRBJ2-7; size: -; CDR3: CASSPWDRRHEQYF; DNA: TGTGCCAGCAGCCCCTGGGACAGGAGGCACGAGCAGTACTTC
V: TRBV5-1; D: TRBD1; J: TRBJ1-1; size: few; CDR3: CASSLGTGNTEAFF; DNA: TGCGCCAGCAGCTTGGGGACAGGGAACACTGAAGCTTTCTTT
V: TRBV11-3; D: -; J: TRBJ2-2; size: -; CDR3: CASINTRGAGELFF; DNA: TGTGCCAGCATCAATACCAGGGGAGCCGGGGAGCTGTTTTTT
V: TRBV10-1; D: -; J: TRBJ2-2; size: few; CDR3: CASSQDPNTGELFF; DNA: TGCGCCAGCAGCCAGGATCCTAACACCGGGGAGCTGTTTTTT
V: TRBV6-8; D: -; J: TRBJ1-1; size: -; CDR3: CASSYSIGATDTEAFF; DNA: TGTGCCAGCAGTTACTCAATCGGGGCTACGGACACTGAAGCTTTCTTT
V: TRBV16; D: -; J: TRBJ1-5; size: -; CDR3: CASSRQENQPQHF; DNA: TGTGCCAGCAGTCGACAGGAAAATCAGCCCCAGCATTTT
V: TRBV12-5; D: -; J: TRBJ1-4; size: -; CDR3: CASGRFRTELINEKLFF; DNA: TGTGCTAGTGGCCGTTTCCGGACAGAACTTATCAATGAAAAACTGTTTTTT
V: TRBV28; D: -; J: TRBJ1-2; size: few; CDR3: CASRGAEPNYGYTF; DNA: TGTGCCAGCAGGGGGGCGGAGCCTAACTATGGCTACACCTTC
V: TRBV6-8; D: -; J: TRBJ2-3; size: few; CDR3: CASSLGGVGPDTQYF; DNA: TGTGCCAGCAGTTTAGGGGGGGTTGGACCAGATACGCAGTATTTT
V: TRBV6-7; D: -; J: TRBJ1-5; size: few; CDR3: CASPGSYNQPQHF; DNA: TGTGCCAGTCCCGGCTCCTACAATCAGCCCCAGCATTTT
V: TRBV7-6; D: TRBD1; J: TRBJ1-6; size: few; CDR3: CASSSDRGLSPLHF; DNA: TGTGCCAGCAGCTCGGACAGGGGGCTTTCACCCCTCCACTTT
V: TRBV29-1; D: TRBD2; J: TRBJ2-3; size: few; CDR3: CSVDSSGVTDTQYF; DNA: TGCAGCGTTGACTCTAGCGGGGTCACAGATACGCAGTATTTT
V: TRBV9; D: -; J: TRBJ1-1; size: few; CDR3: CASSLRPGNTEAFF; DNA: TGTGCCAGCAGCCTAAGACCCGGGAACACTGAAGCTTTCTTT
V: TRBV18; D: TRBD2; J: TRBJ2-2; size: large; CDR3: CASSPEAGLAVTGELFF; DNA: TGTGCCAGCTCACCAGAAGCTGGGCTAGCGGTCACCGGGGAGCTGTTTTTT
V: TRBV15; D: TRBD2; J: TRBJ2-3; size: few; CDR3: CATSRSTSGTSTDTQYF; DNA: TGTGCCACCAGCAGATCAACTAGCGGGACCTCCACAGATACGCAGTATTTT
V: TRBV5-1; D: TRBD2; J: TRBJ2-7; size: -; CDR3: CASSQTSGYGEQYF; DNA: TGCGCCAGCAGCCAAACTAGCGGGTATGGCGAGCAGTACTTC
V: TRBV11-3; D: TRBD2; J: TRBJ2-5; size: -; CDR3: CASSPMGGGLEETQYF; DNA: TGTGCCAGCAGCCCGATGGGCGGGGGGCTAGAAGAGACCCAGTACTTC